The 26 T cell receptor beta chains in this list originate from one sample, sequenced in a study of HIV-infected patients and healthy controls. Whole blood was used without fractionation, so all unsorted peripheral T cells were included. cDNA was made from about 500 ng RNA using alpha and beta constant primers. Alpha and beta chain libraries were made separately by chain-specific third strand synthesis with multiplexing indices. TCRdb called the 5' RACE reads again in MiXCR, with one record for every CDR3 protein. Of over 10,000 distinct CDR3 sequences in the sample, roughly a tenth were seen once. The sample taken for sequencing was blood. The source of these receptors is an adult in good health.

The table lists this clonotype with many counts. This sequence joins TRBV19 and TRBJ1-2, with a tentative D call TRBD1 (5 bases). Per germline, CDR1 LNHDA and CDR2 SQIVND (reference sequence). The CDR3 runs 13 residues. V was shortened by 10 bases and J by 1 base, with 13 bases between the two germline ends. DNA of the CDR3: TGTGCCACAGGGACCGCCGTTAACTATGGCTACACCTTC. Protein: CATGTAVNYGYTF.

The chain has TRBV21-1 and TRBJ1-5. TRBV21-1 constitutes a pseudogene. CDR3 length equals 14 residues. Here the CDR3 reads CASSKAPDRQPQHF. The CDR3 region has the DNA TGTGCCAGCAGCAAAGCACCGGATCGTCAGCCCCAGCATTTT.

This clonotype ranks as medium-sized. The chain couples TRBV20-1 to TRBJ1-1; tentatively, D is TRBD1 (5 bases). Germline V gene data show CDR1 as DFQATT and CDR2 as SNEGSKA (reference sequence). Trimming removed 7 bases from V and 7 bases from J, with 13 bases in between. The CDR3 totals 11 residues. Here the CDR3 DNA reads TGCAGTGGGGCCTATAGGGGTGAAGCTTTCTTT. This encodes CSGAYRGEAFF.

This clonotype was found many times. V usage is TRBV20-1 and J usage is TRBJ1-1, with a weak D call TRBD1 (5 bases). V shed 0 bases and J shed 1 base, with 9 bases lying between them. The CDR3 covers 14 residues. Germline-derived CDR1 and CDR2 are DFQATT and SNEGSKA (reference sequence). Written as DNA, the CDR3 is TGCAGTGCTAGAGAACCCGGACAGAACACTGAAGCTTTCTTT. Protein: CSAREPGQNTEAFF.

In this sample, this clonotype turned up many times. The chain has TRBV12-3 or TRBV12-4 and TRBJ1-5, with D perhaps matching TRBD1 (5 bases). This CDR3 contains 14 residues. V lost 6 bases, J lost 3 bases, and 12 bases lay in between. CDR3 sequence (DNA): TGTGCCAGCAGCCTGGGACCGATCAATCAGCCCCAGCATTTT. It translates to CASSLGPINQPQHF.

By sample fraction, this clonotype is medium-sized (0.01 to 0.1%). This rearrangement joins TRBV7-3 to TRBJ1-1; unclear D gene. The V end lost 3 bases, the J end lost 6 bases, and 23 bases lay between the germline ends. Germline CDR1 is SGHTA and CDR2 is FQGTGA. The CDR3 totals 17 residues. DNA of the CDR3: TGTGCCAGCAGCTTCGGGGATCTAATAGGTTGGGTGGCTGAAGCTTTCTTT. It is translated as CASSFGDLIGWVAEAFF.

This clonotype was counted many times. The chain couples TRBV6-5 to TRBJ1-5; D not resolved. Germline V CDR1 and CDR2: MNHEY, SVGAGI. The CDR3 has 13 residues. V lost 6 bases, J lost 5 bases, and 11 bases lay in between. The CDR3 here is CASRGRRDQPQHF. The CDR3 coding sequence is TGTGCCAGCAGGGGAAGGAGGGATCAGCCCCAGCATTTT.

In its sample, this clonotype ranks as medium-sized. The rearrangement uses TRBV4-1 and TRBJ2-1, with TRBD2 matching 12 bases. V lost 4 bases and J lost 8; bases outside the gene matches: 9. The germline V gene has CDR1 MGHRA and CDR2 YSYEKL. CDR3 length: 16 amino acids. In DNA, the CDR3 is TGCGCCAGCAGCCCCTCGACTAGCGGGAGTAGCTATGAGCAGTTCTTC. Translating gives CASSPSTSGSSYEQFF.

By frequency in the sample, this clonotype is medium-sized. The chain has TRBV20-1 and TRBJ2-1; D gene ambiguous. Germline V lookup: CDR1 DFQATT, CDR2 SNEGSKA (reference sequence). Trimming stripped 5 bases from V and 10 bases from J, with 15 bases between. The CDR3 sequence is 12 residues long. The CDR3 is CSASPVGFEQFF. The CDR3, as DNA: TGCAGTGCTTCCCCTGTCGGTTTCGAGCAGTTCTTC.

By its share, this clonotype is medium-sized. The J gene is TRBJ2-7, the V gene TRBV12-3 or TRBV12-4; possibly TRBD1 for D (6 bases). The CDR3 has 13 amino acids. V was cut by 6 bases and J by 5 bases, with 14 bases left in between. The CDR3 DNA reads as TGTGCCAGCAGGGAGCTCAGGACAGACGAGCAGTACTTC. Amino acid sequence: CASRELRTDEQYF.

By sample fraction, this clonotype is medium-sized. The chain carries TRBV6-6 and TRBJ1-1; no firm D call. The V end was cut by 6 bases, the J end by 0 bases, with 2 bases between. CDR3 length: 11 amino acids. Germline CDR1 reads MNHNY; CDR2 reads SVGAGI (reference sequence). The CDR3 nucleotides are TGTGCCAGCAGGTTGAACACTGAAGCTTTCTTT. Encoded protein: CASRLNTEAFF.

Many counts were recorded for this clonotype. The chain combines TRBV28 with TRBJ2-3; 7 nucleotides line up with TRBD2. Trimming cost V 10 bases and J 0 bases; bases outside gene matches: 10. The germline gives CDR1 MDHEN, CDR2 SYDVKM. The CDR3 covers 15 residues. The CDR3 sequence: CATLVAGESTDTQYF. CDR3 nucleotide sequence: TGTGCCACCTTAGTGGCGGGAGAGAGCACAGATACGCAGTATTTT.

This clonotype was observed at least ten times. The V call is TRBV27, the J call TRBJ1-2; weak D call: TRBD1 (5 bases). Germline CDR1 MNHEY, CDR2 SMNVEV (reference sequence). This CDR3 spans 12 amino acids. Trimming pared 8 bases from V and 6 bases from J, leaving 13 bases between. In DNA, the CDR3 is TGTGCCAGCTTCAAATCAGGGAATGGCTACACCTTC. Its translation is CASFKSGNGYTF.

This clonotype was recorded many times. The chain joins TRBV7-2 to TRBJ2-2, with 16 nucleotides matching TRBD2. The CDR3 loop spans 20 amino acids. V trimming: 5 bases; J trimming: 6 bases; junction bases outside the gene matches: 15. From germline, CDR1 is SGHTA and CDR2 FQGNSA. CDR3 nucleotide sequence: TGTGCCAGCAGCCCCCATCCGGGGACTAGCGGGAGGGCCGCCCCCGGGGAGCTGTTTTTT. This encodes CASSPHPGTSGRAAPGELFF.

This rearrangement joins TRBV3-1 to TRBJ1-1, with D possibly TRBD1 on 6 matching bases. The CDR3 loop spans 14 amino acids. The germline V gene has CDR1 LGHDT and CDR2 YNNKEL (reference sequence). V gave up 3 bases and J gave up 2 bases, with 10 bases separating them. The CDR3: CASSHEQGNTEAFF. As DNA, the CDR3 is TGTGCCAGCAGCCACGAACAGGGAAACACTGAAGCTTTCTTT.

The chain has TRBV19 and TRBJ1-2; D is undetermined. V lost 3 bases to trimming and J lost 3 bases, with 8 bases between them. Germline V gene lookup returns CDR1 LNHDA and CDR2 SQIVND (reference sequence). The CDR3 spans 13 residues. The CDR3 region has the DNA TGTGCCAGTAGTATCGGGCGGGACTATGGCTACACCTTC. Residues: CASSIGRDYGYTF.

This clonotype was seen many times. The chain recombines TRBV7-2 with TRBJ2-3; a possible D gene is TRBD2 (5 bases). CDR3 length: 15 residues. The germline V gene encodes CDR1 SGHTA and CDR2 FQGNSA. V was pared by 1 base and J by 4 bases, with 12 bases between. CDR3 sequence (DNA): TGTGCCAGCAGCTTAGAATCGAGGGTGCCAGATACGCAGTATTTT. Encoded protein: CASSLESRVPDTQYF.

This clonotype was seen ten or more times. V usage is TRBV5-1 and J usage is TRBJ1-1; D is unclear. There are 14 residues in the CDR3. The germline CDR1 and CDR2 sequences are SGHRS and YFSETQ. V was trimmed by 5 bases and J by 11 bases, leaving 22 bases between them. The CDR3 sequence is CASRVGNAPNRAFF. The CDR3 DNA sequence: TGCGCCAGCAGAGTAGGAAACGCTCCTAATCGGGCTTTCTTT.

In nucleotides, the CDR3 is TGTGCCAGCAGCTTCCCAGGGACCTCTGGGGCCAACGTCCTGACTTTC. Translated, it gives CASSFPGTSGANVLTF. This chain joins TRBV13 and TRBJ2-6; TRBD1 or TRBD2 may be the D gene (5 bases each). Germline loops: CDR1 PRHDT, CDR2 FYEKMQ (reference sequence). V gave up 3 bases and J gave up 0 bases, with 9 bases separating them. The CDR3 runs 16 residues. The entire variable domain, with the rest obtained from reference TRBV13 and TRBJ2-6, is as follows: AAGVIQSPRHLIKEKRETATLKCYPIPRHDTVYWYQQGPGQDPQFLISFYEKMQSDKGSIPDRFSAQQFSDYHSELNMSSLELGDSALYFCASSFPGTSGANVLTFGAGSRLTVL.

This clonotype has ten or more counts. The chain joins TRBV12-3 or TRBV12-4 to TRBJ1-1, with D unresolved. V lost 6 bases, J lost 8 bases, and 16 bases lay in between. The CDR3 sequence is 13 residues long. In DNA, the CDR3 is TGTGCCAGCAGCCCCCGTCAGGAGGGAGAAGCTTTCTTT. Translated: CASSPRQEGEAFF.

J is TRBJ2-7 and V is TRBV25-1, with TRBD2 identical over 7 bases. CDR1 and CDR2 (germline): MGHDK, SYGVNS. The CDR3 is 13 amino acids. V shed 7 bases, J shed 2 bases, and the junction held 5 bases outside the gene matches. For the CDR3, the DNA is TGTGCCAGCATGGCCGGGGGGACCTACGAGCAGTACTTC. This gives the protein CASMAGGTYEQYF.

This clonotype was observed at least ten times. This chain connects TRBV29-1 to TRBJ1-1, with a weak D call TRBD1 (6 bases). Germline V gene data show CDR1 as SQVTM and CDR2 as ANQGSEA. Trimming stripped 3 bases from V and 1 base from J, with 12 bases between. The CDR3 is 14 residues long. CDR3 coding DNA: TGCAGCGTTGACGAACAGGGAAAGAACACTGAAGCTTTCTTT. Its protein is CSVDEQGKNTEAFF.

This clonotype has at least ten counts. J is TRBJ2-1 and V is TRBV20-1; D is undetermined. V lost 6 bases and J lost 2, with 14 bases in between. CDR1 and CDR2 from the germline V gene are DFQATT and SNEGSKA (reference sequence). The length of the CDR3 is 14 residues. The CDR3 reads CSAPIVRAYNEQFF. The CDR3, as DNA: TGCAGTGCCCCAATAGTCCGGGCCTACAATGAGCAGTTCTTC.

In its sample, this clonotype is medium-sized (0.01 to 0.1%). The chain has TRBV7-2 and TRBJ2-5, with 10 bases identical to TRBD2. Germline V lookup: CDR1 SGHTA, CDR2 FQGNSA. The CDR3 runs 14 residues. Trimming removed 4 bases from V and 5 bases from J; junction bases left unmatched: 4. The CDR3 region is CASSSLAGVETQYF. The DNA for the CDR3 is TGTGCCAGCAGCTCTCTAGCGGGAGTCGAGACCCAGTACTTC. Full variable domain (outside the CDR3, taken from reference TRBV7-2 and TRBJ2-5): GAGVSQSPSNKVTEKGKDVELRCDPISGHTALYWYRQSLGQGLEFLIYFQGNSAPDKSGLPSDRFSAERTGGSVSTLTIQRTQQEDSAVYLCASSSLAGVETQYFGPGTRLLVL.

Within the sample, this clonotype is medium-sized (0.01 to 0.1%). The rearrangement joins TRBV20-1 to TRBJ2-7; 13 positions match TRBD2. The germline gives CDR1 DFQATT, CDR2 SNEGSKA (reference sequence). This CDR3 region has 16 residues. V lost 6 bases and J lost 6; bases outside the gene matches: 14. The CDR3 sequence: CSAPAGLAGVGREQYF. CDR3 nucleotide sequence: TGCAGTGCCCCGGCCGGACTAGCGGGAGTGGGGCGCGAGCAGTACTTC.

This clonotype is judged medium-sized (0.01 to 0.1%). The chain recombines TRBV4-1 with TRBJ2-6; 8 positions agree with TRBD1. The ends lost 0 bases at V and 0 bases at J; junction bases unmatched: 4. Germline V gives CDR1 MGHRA, CDR2 YSYEKL. The CDR3 loop spans 18 amino acids. CDR3 residues: CASSQDRDRTSGANVLTF. The CDR3 nucleotides are TGCGCCAGCAGCCAAGATCGGGACAGGACCTCTGGGGCCAACGTCCTGACTTTC.